These 29 T cell receptor beta chains were sequenced from one sample in a study of T cell responses to AZD1222 COVID-19 vaccine. Sequencing was performed with immunoSEQ multiplex PCR; in TCRdb, only in-frame clones are kept and a portion is missing. The table records about 80,000 clones, 80% to 90% of them present only once. Sequences were derived from peripheral blood, sampled 28 days after the second AZD1222 dose. The source of these receptors is an adult who received the AZD1222 COVID-19 vaccine.

The chain has TRBV7-9 and TRBJ2-7, with 7 bases lining up with TRBD1. From germline, CDR1 is SEHNR and CDR2 FQNEAQ (reference sequence). The CDR3 runs to 14 residues. Unmatched junction bases numbered 4, after V lost 3 bases and J lost 2 bases. Here the CDR3 DNA reads TGTGCCAGCAGCTTTCGGGACAGAGCCTACGAGCAGTACTTC. This encodes CASSFRDRAYEQYF.

J is TRBJ1-5 and V is TRBV19; D is unresolved. Trimming took off 6 bases at V and 0 bases at J, with 18 bases between the two ends. Germline loops: CDR1 LNHDA, CDR2 SQIVND (reference sequence). This CDR3 spans 17 amino acids. The CDR3 loop is CASRDVGIGVSNQPQHF. CDR3 nucleotides: TGTGCCAGTAGGGACGTAGGGATTGGGGTTAGCAATCAGCCCCAGCATTTT. Full variable domain (outside the CDR3, taken from reference TRBV19 and TRBJ1-5): DGGITQSPKYLFRKEGQNVTLSCEQNLNHDAMYWYRQDPGQGLRLIYYSQIVNDFQKGDIAEGYSVSREKKESFPLTVTSAQKNPTAFYLCASRDVGIGVSNQPQHFGDGTRLSIL.

The J gene is TRBJ1-4, the V gene TRBV6-5; 9 bases fit TRBD1. Losses at the gene ends were 8 bases for V and 5 bases for J; bases not matched to a gene: 6. The length of the CDR3 is 14 residues. Germline CDR1 reads MNHEY; CDR2 reads SVGAGI. The CDR3 DNA reads TGTGCCAGCGGGCGGGACAGGGTAAATGAAAAACTGTTTTTT. Its protein is CASGRDRVNEKLFF.

The chain links TRBV4-1 to TRBJ1-4; tentatively, D is TRBD1 (6 bases). V lost 4 bases to trimming and J lost 8 bases, with 17 bases between them. The length of the CDR3 is 15 residues. CDR1 is MGHRA, CDR2 YSYEKL, per germline. The CDR3 reads CASSRGGRFDEKLFF. In DNA form, the CDR3 reads TGCGCCAGCAGCCGGGGGGGCAGGTTCGACGAAAAACTGTTTTTT.

This rearrangement joins TRBV6-2 or TRBV6-3 to TRBJ2-1, with TRBD2 matching over 11 bases. The CDR3 is 16 amino acids. Germline assignment: CDR1 MNHEY and CDR2 SVGEGT. Germline trimming cut 6 bases from V and 7 bases from J; bases unmatched to any gene: 11. In DNA form, the CDR3 reads TGTGCCAGCAGCTATAGCGGGGGGGCGGGTCTTAATGAGCAGTTCTTC. Translating it yields CASSYSGGAGLNEQFF.

The table lists this clone with a few counts. The gene calls are TRBV4-2 and TRBJ1-5, with no clear D. V dropped 3 bases and J dropped 6 bases, with 9 bases sitting between them. The CDR3 has 13 residues. The germline V gene encodes CDR1 LGHNA and CDR2 YNFKEQ. DNA for the CDR3: TGTGCCAGCAGCCAGGGCTCGTTTCAGCCCCAGCATTTT. This translates into CASSQGSFQPQHF.

The sample holds one count of this clone. This chain connects TRBV2 to TRBJ1-6, with 7 bases identical to TRBD1. The CDR3 length is 14 residues. The germline gives CDR1 SNHLY, CDR2 FYNNEI. V lost 7 bases and J lost 5; bases outside the gene matches: 5. For the CDR3, the DNA is TGTGCCAGCAAAGACAGGGTTAATAATTCACCCCTCCACTTT. Translated: CASKDRVNNSPLHF.

The V call is TRBV7-2, the J call TRBJ2-1; D unclear. CDR1 and CDR2 from the germline V gene are SGHTA and FQGNSA. The CDR3 sequence is 12 residues long. V was cut by 2 bases and J by 9 bases, with 8 bases left in between. The CDR3 protein is CASSLSAVEQFF. The CDR3 nucleotides are TGTGCCAGCAGCTTATCGGCAGTTGAGCAGTTCTTC.

The rearrangement uses TRBV28 and TRBJ2-1; D is possibly TRBD1 (6 bases). Germline V gives CDR1 MDHEN, CDR2 SYDVKM. Trimming took 5 bases from V and 4 from J, leaving 12 bases between them. The CDR3 spans 14 residues. CDR3 sequence reads: CASSLRDTYNEQFF. CDR3 bases: TGTGCCAGCAGTCTCCGGGACACTTACAATGAGCAGTTCTTC. Variable domain in full (rest from reference TRBV28 and TRBJ2-1): DVKVTQSSRYLVKRTGEKVFLECVQDMDHENMFWYRQDPGLGLRLIYFSYDVKMKEKGDIPEGYSVSREKKERFSLILESASTNQTSMYLCASSLRDTYNEQFFGPGTRLTVL.

This chain links TRBV4-1 with TRBJ1-1, with a weak D call TRBD1 (6 bases). The V end was cut by 0 bases, the J end by 4 bases, with 18 bases between. The germline gives CDR1 MGHRA, CDR2 YSYEKL. The CDR3 has 17 residues. CDR3 residues: CASSQEPAGARGTEAFF. CDR3 DNA sequence: TGCGCCAGCAGCCAAGAACCTGCGGGGGCGCGAGGCACTGAAGCTTTCTTT.

This chain links TRBV5-1 with TRBJ2-5; D may be TRBD2 (7 bases). Per the germline V gene, CDR1 is SGHRS and CDR2 is YFSETQ. The CDR3 runs 15 residues. Trimming removed 4 bases at V and 4 bases at J, with 17 bases between. CDR3 region: CASSPPLGGVETQYF. Here the CDR3 DNA reads TGCGCCAGCAGCCCCCCTTTAGGGGGGGTAGAGACCCAGTACTTC.

CDR3 in DNA: TGTGCCAGCACCCCCGGAGGGGACACAGATACGCAGTATTTT. This codes for CASTPGGDTDTQYF. V is TRBV11-3 and J is TRBJ2-3; D perhaps matches TRBD2 (6 bases). The CDR3 consists of 14 residues. In germline, CDR1 is SGHNT, CDR2 YENEEA. V lost 7 bases, J lost 2 bases, and 13 bases lay in between.

The gene calls are TRBV5-1 and TRBJ2-2; maybe TRBD1 (5 bases). Germline V CDR1 and CDR2: SGHRS, YFSETQ. CDR3 length: 13 amino acids. V was shortened by 5 bases and J by 6 bases, with 11 bases between the two germline ends. The CDR3, as DNA: TGCGCCAGCAGTTATAGGGGATCCGGGGAGCTGTTTTTT. Translation: CASSYRGSGELFF.

This clone was counted a single time. V and J are TRBV6-7 and TRBJ1-1; TRBD1 agrees at 8 bases. TRBV6-7 is an ORF, and what it does is uncertain. V trimming: 7 bases; J trimming: 4 bases; junction bases outside the gene matches: 17. The CDR3 sequence is 17 residues long. The CDR3 DNA is TGTGCCAGCAACGCAGGGGGCGGCAGCCGGTTTAGCACTGAAGCTTTCTTT. Translating gives CASNAGGGSRFSTEAFF.

J is TRBJ2-7 and V is TRBV6-5; a weak D match, TRBD2 (6 bases). Trimming removed 0 bases from V and 0 bases from J, with 12 bases in between. Germline lookup yields CDR1 MNHEY and CDR2 SVGAGI. This CDR3 comprises 16 residues. As DNA, the CDR3 is TGTGCCAGCAGTTACTCGACCCGGGGGAGCTCCTACGAGCAGTACTTC. Encoded protein: CASSYSTRGSSYEQYF.

A single count supports this clone. The rearrangement uses TRBV9 and TRBJ2-2; D uncertain. Trimming removed 0 bases at V and 7 bases at J, with 13 bases between. The CDR3 extends over 15 amino acids. Germline CDR1 is SGDLS and CDR2 is YYNGEE. CDR3 nucleotide sequence: TGTGCCAGCAGCGTAGAAGGGTGGACCGGCGGGGAGCTGTTTTTT. Amino acid sequence: CASSVEGWTGGELFF.

V gene TRBV5-3 combines with J gene TRBJ1-1; TRBD1 is a possible D gene (6 bases). TRBV5-3 is flagged as an ORF with uncertain function. V was cut by 0 bases and J by 7 bases, with 7 bases left in between. This CDR3 region has 12 residues. DNA for the CDR3: TGTGCCAGAAGCTTGGTACAGGGTGAAGCTTTCTTT. It translates to CARSLVQGEAFF.

The V call is TRBV24-1, the J call TRBJ2-1, with D possibly called TRBD1 or TRBD2 (5 bases each). CDR3 length equals 15 residues. Between the trimmed V and J ends, which lost 6 bases and 7 bases, there was a span of 18 bases. Germline loops: CDR1 KGHDR, CDR2 SFDVKD. The CDR3: CATSNWAGTTNEQFF. The CDR3 DNA is TGTGCCACCAGTAATTGGGCAGGGACCACTAATGAGCAGTTCTTC.

The DNA of the CDR3 is TGTGCCAGCAGCCAAGTCCTGCACAATGAGCAGTTCTTC. Translation gives CASSQVLHNEQFF. The chain links TRBV3-1 (or the pseudogene TRBV3-2) to TRBJ2-1; no firm D call. Per the germline V gene, CDR1 is LGHDT and CDR2 is YNNKEL (reference sequence). V was cut by 1 base and J by 5 bases, with 6 bases left in between. The CDR3 sequence is 13 residues long.

The chain has TRBV27 and TRBJ2-5; TRBD2 aligns across 7 bases. The CDR3 extends over 14 amino acids. With 3 bases clipped from V and 1 base from J, the junction kept 2 bases outside the gene matches. The V gene's germline CDR1 is MNHEY and CDR2 SMNVEV (reference sequence). The CDR3 loop is CASSFLAGQETQYF. In DNA, the CDR3 is TGTGCCAGCAGTTTTTTAGCGGGCCAAGAGACCCAGTACTTC.

V and J are TRBV7-2 and TRBJ2-2, with a tentative D call TRBD1 (6 bases). This CDR3 is built from 15 residues. The germline CDR1 and CDR2 sequences are SGHTA and FQGNSA. V gave up 5 bases and J gave up 6 bases, with 16 bases separating them. This CDR3 is CASSDRDTASGELFF. The CDR3 DNA sequence: TGTGCCAGCAGCGACCGGGACACCGCGTCCGGGGAGCTGTTTTTT.

The V gene is TRBV19, the J gene TRBJ2-2, with 7 nucleotides matching TRBD1. The CDR3 length is 18 residues. V dropped 6 bases and J dropped 0; count of bases not matched to a gene: 13. The germline CDR1 and CDR2 sequences are LNHDA and SQIVND (reference sequence). Written as DNA, the CDR3 is TGTGCCAGTAGCTCTAAAGGGACAGCCAGTCCGAACACCGGGGAGCTGTTTTTT. Translated, it gives CASSSKGTASPNTGELFF.

The V and J genes are TRBV28 and TRBJ2-5; 8 bases are shared with TRBD1. Trimming took 5 bases from V and 4 from J; bases not matched to a gene: 12. The CDR3 consists of 16 residues. The germline CDR1 and CDR2 sequences are MDHEN and SYDVKM. The CDR3: CASSPYQTGEGETQYF. As DNA, the CDR3 is TGTGCCAGCAGTCCCTATCAGACAGGGGAAGGAGAGACCCAGTACTTC.

V gene TRBV18 combines with J gene TRBJ1-1; D is ambiguous. Germline V gives CDR1 KGHSH, CDR2 LQKENI. V shed 3 bases and J shed 2 bases, with 16 bases lying between them. CDR3 size: 16 residues. This CDR3 is CASSPFRRQANTEAFF. In DNA, the CDR3 is TGTGCCAGCTCACCTTTTCGCAGGCAAGCTAACACTGAAGCTTTCTTT.

V gene TRBV30 combines with J gene TRBJ2-5; either TRBD1 or TRBD2 may supply D (6 bases each). V lost 4 bases, J lost 1 base, and 10 bases lay in between. CDR3 length equals 13 residues. The germline V gene encodes CDR1 GTSNPN and CDR2 SVGIG (reference sequence). Here the CDR3 reads CAWNGGPQETQYF. The CDR3 region has the DNA TGTGCCTGGAATGGGGGGCCCCAAGAGACCCAGTACTTC.

This clone was seen once. This sequence joins TRBV6-5 and TRBJ1-6; TRBD1 is a possible D gene (6 bases). The CDR3 is 16 amino acids. Germline V gene lookup returns CDR1 MNHEY and CDR2 SVGAGI. Between the trimmed V and J ends, which lost 0 bases and 6 bases, there was a span of 12 bases. The CDR3 here is CASSYSPLGGNSPLHF. In nucleotides, the CDR3 is TGTGCCAGCAGTTACTCCCCTTTAGGGGGTAATTCACCCCTCCACTTT.

The chain carries TRBV11-2 and TRBJ2-2, with D possibly being TRBD2 (5 bases). Germline assignment: CDR1 SGHAT and CDR2 FQNNGV. The CDR3 has 16 amino acids. The ends were cut back, 3 bases at V and 4 bases at J, with 15 bases in the middle. CDR3 nucleotide sequence: TGTGCCAGCAGCTTCCCTCCTCTTAGCGCCACCGGGGAGCTGTTTTTT. Translating gives CASSFPPLSATGELFF.

This clone has only one observation. V gene TRBV3-1 (or the pseudogene TRBV3-2) combines with J gene TRBJ2-2; D remains unclear. The CDR3 totals 15 residues. CDR1 and CDR2 (germline): LGHDT, YNNKEL (reference sequence). V was clipped by 0 bases and J by 0 bases, with 5 bases between them. The CDR3 DNA reads as TGTGCCAGCAGCCAAGATCCAGCGAACACCGGGGAGCTGTTTTTT. Amino acid sequence: CASSQDPANTGELFF.

This clone has a handful of counts. V is TRBV7-8 and J is TRBJ1-6, with TRBD1 as a possible D gene (5 bases). CDR3 length: 18 amino acids. Trimming removed 1 base from V and 10 bases from J, with 23 bases in between. Germline loops: CDR1 SGHVS, CDR2 FQNEAQ. CDR3 DNA sequence: TGTGCCAGCAGCTTAGGTGGGGACGGAGTCTCTTCGGGGTCACCCCTCCACTTT. Protein product: CASSLGGDGVSSGSPLHF.